Below, 18 T cell receptor beta chains from the same sample are listed, as sequenced in a study of molecular identifiers for immune sequencing clone quantification. TCRdb itself ran the PCR reads through MiXCR, one entry per CDR3 protein. The repertoire holds approximately 63,000 distinct CDR3 sequences, around 20% seen once, with over 1.1% in the top ten. Sequences were obtained from naive CD8+ T cells from blood, with Jurkat cell RNA spiked in. The sample's subset: FACS-sorted CD8+CD4-CCR7+CD45RA+ naive T cells. The receptors here all came from a human donor in good health. Some libraries in this study had Jurkat cell RNA spiked in.

This clonotype has just a few counts. CDR3 nucleotides: TGTGCCAGCAGAGAACAGGGGACCAATCAGCCCCAGCATTTT. Amino acid sequence: CASREQGTNQPQHF. The chain couples TRBV5-6 to TRBJ1-5; 7 bases are a match to TRBD1. The V and J ends lost 5 bases and 3 bases, in that order; junction bases with no gene match: 5. The V gene's germline CDR1 is SGHDT and CDR2 YYEEEE. The CDR3 runs 14 residues. Combining the CDR3 with reference TRBV5-6 and TRBJ1-5 gives the whole variable domain DAGVTQSPTHLIKTRGQQVTLRCSPKSGHDTVSWYQQALGQGPQFIFQYYEEEERQRGNFPDRFSGHQFPNYSSELNVNALLLGDSALYLCASREQGTNQPQHFGDGTRLSIL.

The chain uses TRBV27 and TRBJ2-7, with TRBD2 matching 10 bases. Per the germline V gene, CDR1 is MNHEY and CDR2 is SMNVEV (reference sequence). The CDR3 is made up of 16 amino acids. V dropped 6 bases and J dropped 2; count of bases not matched to a gene: 10. The CDR3 DNA sequence: TGTGCCAGCAGCGAATTCGGTGGGACTAGCGCCTACGAGCAGTACTTC. Amino acid sequence: CASSEFGGTSAYEQYF.

The sample holds many counts of this clonotype. The chain links TRBV12-3 or TRBV12-4 to TRBJ1-5; TRBD1 agrees at 10 bases. This CDR3 is 15 amino acids long. V shed 5 bases, J shed 2 bases, and the junction held 3 bases outside the gene matches. As DNA, the CDR3 is TGTGCCAGCAGTCCCGGACAGGGGGGCAATCAGCCCCAGCATTTT. Amino acid sequence: CASSPGQGGNQPQHF.

This clonotype was recorded at least ten times. The V gene is TRBV7-8, the J gene TRBJ2-5; D might be TRBD1 (5 bases). V gave up 1 base and J gave up 1 base, with 16 bases separating them. This CDR3 contains 17 residues. Germline assignment: CDR1 SGHVS and CDR2 FQNEAQ. Here the CDR3 DNA reads TGTGCCAGCAGCTTAGAAGGCCCCCGGCAGGGCCAAGAGACCCAGTACTTC. It is translated as CASSLEGPRQGQETQYF.

In this sample, this clonotype turned up many times. V usage is TRBV20-1 and J usage is TRBJ2-3; tentatively, D is TRBD2 (6 bases). The CDR3 has 15 residues. V was shortened by 4 bases and J by 0 bases, with 14 bases between the two germline ends. From germline, CDR1 is DFQATT and CDR2 SNEGSKA (reference sequence). CDR3 region: CSATATGLSTDTQYF. CDR3 coding DNA: TGCAGTGCTACGGCTACGGGACTTAGCACAGATACGCAGTATTTT.

This clonotype was observed at least ten times. The rearrangement joins TRBV28 to TRBJ2-7; 7 bases fit TRBD1. Germline lookup yields CDR1 MDHEN and CDR2 SYDVKM. CDR3 length: 16 residues. The ends lost 2 bases at V and 2 bases at J; junction bases unmatched: 9. Here the CDR3 reads CASSLALSGQPYEQYF. The CDR3 region has the DNA TGTGCCAGCAGTTTAGCCCTGTCGGGACAGCCCTACGAGCAGTACTTC.

Concerning this clonotype itself: It is likely a read error, because the conserved phenylalanine at the end of the CDR3 is missing. This chain connects TRBV5-5 to TRBJ2-6, with D uncertain. Deletions cut 0 bases from V and 0 bases from J, with 10 bases between. Germline V gives CDR1 SGHKS, CDR2 YYEKEE (reference sequence). This CDR3 comprises 17 residues. The DNA of the CDR3 is TGTGCCAGCAGCTTGGAATCCACGACCTCTGGGGCCAACGTCCTGACTCTC. Translated: CASSLESTTSGANVLTL.

A word on this clonotype: A read error is possible here, since a much larger clone lies one base away. This is likely a read error, given that the CDR3 carries no conserved phenylalanine or tryptophan at its end. V usage is TRBV10-3 and J usage is TRBJ2-7, with a weak D call TRBD2 (6 bases). Germline V gives CDR1 ENHRY, CDR2 SYGVKD. The ends were cut back, 2 bases at V and 6 bases at J, with 20 bases in the middle. The CDR3 has 16 residues. The CDR3 loop is CAISEPLARVVIEQYL. In DNA form, the CDR3 reads TGTGCCATCAGTGAGCCTCTAGCGCGGGTGGTTATCGAGCAGTACCTC.

The chain carries TRBV20-1 and TRBJ2-7; D is possibly TRBD2 (5 bases). Germline V lookup: CDR1 DFQATT, CDR2 SNEGSKA (reference sequence). V lost 0 bases to trimming and J lost 3 bases, with 12 bases between them. The CDR3 runs 14 residues. The CDR3 DNA reads TGCAGTGCTAGAGAGAGGGAAATGAACTACGAGCAGTACTTC. Encoded protein: CSAREREMNYEQYF.

This clonotype was counted at least ten times. The gene calls are TRBV6-6 and TRBJ2-7, with 9 bases that match TRBD1. This CDR3 contains 16 residues. In germline, CDR1 is MNHNY, CDR2 SVGAGI (reference sequence). V dropped 2 bases and J dropped 4; count of bases not matched to a gene: 9. In nucleotides, the CDR3 is TGTGCCAGCAGTTACCCCCCGGGACAGGGTATTTACGAGCAGTACTTC. Protein product: CASSYPPGQGIYEQYF.

This clonotype was found many times. The chain couples TRBV7-9 to TRBJ2-2; D is possibly TRBD2 (6 bases). Germline CDR1 and CDR2: SEHNR and FQNEAQ (reference sequence). The V end was cut by 6 bases, the J end by 10 bases, with 15 bases between. The CDR3 is 13 residues long. The CDR3 region is CASSLPLAVELFF. The CDR3 region has the DNA TGTGCCAGCAGTCTTCCACTAGCCGTGGAGCTGTTTTTT.

This clonotype has at least ten counts. The chain is built from TRBV6-8 and TRBJ2-5; tentatively, D is TRBD1 (6 bases). The germline V and J ends were trimmed by 5 bases and 0 bases, with 13 bases remaining between them. The CDR3 is made up of 15 amino acids. Per the germline V gene, CDR1 is MNHGY and CDR2 is SAAAGT. The CDR3: CASSEVGQNQETQYF. The CDR3 DNA sequence: TGTGCCAGCAGTGAGGTTGGACAGAACCAAGAGACCCAGTACTTC.

This clonotype was observed at least ten times. The chain couples TRBV20-1 to TRBJ1-3; D call uncertain. CDR1 is DFQATT and CDR2 is SNEGSKA in the germline V gene (reference sequence). CDR3 length: 17 amino acids. The germline V and J ends were trimmed by 3 bases and 4 bases, with 22 bases remaining between them. Written as DNA, the CDR3 is TGCAGTGCTAGGATCCTACAAGAAAATATCCACGGAAACACCATATATTTT. Translated, it gives CSARILQENIHGNTIYF.

This clonotype was picked up many times. The chain recombines TRBV29-1 with TRBJ2-1, with 7 bases fitting TRBD1. The CDR3 runs 14 residues. The V and J ends lost 7 bases and 4 bases, in that order; junction bases with no gene match: 10. The germline CDR1 and CDR2 sequences are SQVTM and ANQGSEA. This chain's CDR3 is CSDKTGQRYNEQFF. The CDR3 region has the DNA TGCAGCGACAAAACGGGACAGCGATACAATGAGCAGTTCTTC.

Remarks on this clonotype: Since a much larger clone is just one base distant, this may be a read error. The chain recombines TRBV7-9 with TRBJ2-7; TRBD2 agrees at 9 bases. Germline assignment: CDR1 SEHNR and CDR2 FQNEAQ (reference sequence). This CDR3 contains 16 residues. The CDR3 DNA is TGTGCCAGCAGCTTTGCGCCTAGCGGGATCGCCTACGGGCAGTACTTC. Residues: CASSFAPSGIAYGQYF. The variable domain in full, completed from reference TRBV7-9 and TRBJ2-7, reads DTGVSQNPRHKITKRGQNVTFRCDPISEHNRLYWYRQTLGQGPEFLTYFQNEAQLEKSRLLSDRFSAERPKGSFSTLEIQRTEQGDSAMYLCASSFAPSGIAYGQYFGPGTRLTVT.

This clonotype was seen ten or more times. This rearrangement joins TRBV20-1 to TRBJ2-1; 12 nucleotides line up with TRBD2. Germline V CDR1 and CDR2: DFQATT, SNEGSKA (reference sequence). The CDR3 contains 14 residues. Trimming took 6 bases from V and 3 from J; bases not matched to a gene: 3. In DNA, the CDR3 is TGCAGTGCCCCGGGACTAGCGGGCTACAATGAGCAGTTCTTC. It yields the protein CSAPGLAGYNEQFF.

In its sample, this clonotype was seen many times. The chain uses TRBV7-2 and TRBJ2-3; 12 bases line up with TRBD1. The CDR3 totals 19 residues. Germline V gene lookup returns CDR1 SGHTA and CDR2 FQGNSA. V was clipped by 2 bases and J by 2 bases; unmatched bases: 11. CDR3 nucleotides: TGTGCCAGCAGCTTAACCGAGGGACAGGGGGCATCCTCCACAGATACGCAGTATTTT. It encodes CASSLTEGQGASSTDTQYF.

Comment on this clonotype: This could be a read error, since a much larger clone is one nucleotide away. This chain links TRBV7-9 with TRBJ2-2; TRBD2 might be the D (5 bases). From germline, CDR1 is SEHNR and CDR2 FQNEAQ (reference sequence). There are 14 residues in the CDR3. The CDR3 region has the DNA TGTGCCAGCAGTAAAAGGGAACAAACCGGGGAGCTGCTTTTT. The encoded protein is CASSKREQTGELLF.